One and the same sample provided the 30 T cell receptor beta chains below, sequenced in a study of identical twins. From the 5' RACE reads, TCRdb called clonotypes with MiXCR, one entry per CDR3 protein. The data hold 500,000 or so distinct CDR3 sequences, with more than 13% observed a single time. These data were also filed under a second study, of yellow fever vaccine responses in identical twins.

Sequenced material: CD4+ T cells sorted from blood. These receptors were taken from a woman under 30 in good health.

This clonotype was seen only a few times. The chain combines TRBV20-1 with TRBJ2-3; 8 bases align to TRBD2. V trimming: 6 bases; J trimming: 1 base; junction bases outside the gene matches: 9. This CDR3 is 15 amino acids long. The germline V gene encodes CDR1 DFQATT and CDR2 SNEGSKA (reference sequence). The CDR3 sequence: CSADTGGPGTDTQYF. Written as DNA, the CDR3 is TGCAGTGCCGATACGGGGGGGCCTGGCACAGATACGCAGTATTTT.

The rearrangement links TRBV20-1 to TRBJ2-7, with 15 bases that match TRBD2. V lost 6 bases, J lost 3 bases, and 3 bases stayed unmatched. The CDR3 extends over 14 amino acids. Germline V gene data show CDR1 as DFQATT and CDR2 as SNEGSKA (reference sequence). CDR3 bases: TGCAGTGCGAGGACTAGCGGGAGGGACTACGAGCAGTACTTC. Its translation is CSARTSGRDYEQYF.

The chain uses TRBV12-3 or TRBV12-4 and TRBJ2-5; a weak D match, TRBD2 (5 bases). V lost 7 bases, J lost 5 bases, and 14 bases lay in between. The CDR3 totals 13 residues. The CDR3 sequence is CASTPSGYETQYF. In DNA, the CDR3 is TGTGCCAGCACCCCGTCGGGGTACGAGACCCAGTACTTC.

CDR3: CSSGLVADTQYF. The CDR3 DNA sequence: TGCAGCTCGGGACTAGTAGCAGATACGCAGTATTTT. This rearrangement joins TRBV29-1 to TRBJ2-3, with TRBD2 matching over 8 bases. The CDR3 contains 12 residues. Germline CDR1 and CDR2: SQVTM and ANQGSEA. V was clipped by 8 bases and J by 4 bases; unmatched bases: 5.

The chain has TRBV4-2 and TRBJ2-7, with 8 bases identical to TRBD2. Trimming at V came to 4 bases and at J to 0 bases, leaving 8 bases not matched to a gene. This CDR3 comprises 16 residues. CDR1 LGHNA and CDR2 YNFKEQ come from the germline V gene. CDR3 nucleotide sequence: TGTGCCAGCAGCCGAGTCATGAGCGGGGGCTCCTACGAGCAGTACTTC. Translation: CASSRVMSGGSYEQYF.

There are a few counts of this clonotype. The chain employs TRBV6-5 and TRBJ2-2; 7 bases are shared with TRBD2. The CDR3 is 16 residues long. The J segment lost 1 base and the V segment lost 3 bases, leaving 5 bases of the junction unmatched. The germline V gene encodes CDR1 MNHEY and CDR2 SVGAGI. The CDR3 spells CASSYGLAENTGELFF. The CDR3 nucleotides are TGTGCCAGCAGTTATGGGCTAGCGGAGAACACCGGGGAGCTGTTTTTT.

This clonotype was seen a single time. The chain has TRBV12-3 or TRBV12-4 and TRBJ2-5, with 8 positions matching TRBD2. The CDR3 contains 17 residues. The trim removed 6 bases at V and 2 bases at J, leaving 14 bases unmatched. CDR3 in amino acids: CASSSGGSGARQETQYF. CDR3 DNA sequence: TGTGCCAGCAGCTCTGGGGGTAGCGGGGCTAGGCAAGAGACCCAGTACTTC.

This clonotype was counted only a few times. The rearrangement uses TRBV12-3 or TRBV12-4 and TRBJ2-7, with 7 bases aligning to TRBD1. The CDR3 is 14 amino acids. The J segment lost 2 bases and the V segment lost 5 bases, leaving 6 bases of the junction unmatched. The CDR3 here is CASSHRDRAYEQYF. The CDR3 nucleotides are TGTGCCAGCAGTCACCGGGACAGAGCCTACGAGCAGTACTTC.

CDR3 in amino acids: CASSRASVPDTQYF. The DNA of the CDR3 is TGTGCCAGCTCACGTGCTAGCGTCCCAGATACGCAGTATTTT. The J gene is TRBJ2-3, the V gene TRBV18; tentatively, D is TRBD2 (6 bases). The germline gives CDR1 KGHSH, CDR2 LQKENI. Trimming stripped 4 bases from V and 4 bases from J, with 12 bases between. The CDR3 is 14 amino acids.

This clonotype occurred once. The gene calls are TRBV30 and TRBJ2-7, with D uncertain. Germline V CDR1 and CDR2: GTSNPN, SVGIG (reference sequence). Trimming removed 0 bases from V and 3 bases from J, with 15 bases in between. This CDR3 is built from 15 residues. CDR3 sequence: CAWSVGLSRSYEQYF. In nucleotides, the CDR3 is TGTGCCTGGAGTGTAGGCCTTTCAAGGAGCTACGAGCAGTACTTC.

The chain is built from TRBV5-1 and TRBJ2-3, with TRBD1 matching 9 bases. The V gene end was trimmed by 4 bases and the J gene end by 4 bases; junction bases not matched to a gene: 4. CDR3 length: 14 residues. CDR1 is SGHRS, CDR2 YFSETQ, per germline. The CDR3 sequence: CASSIRQGADTQYF. The DNA for the CDR3 is TGCGCCAGCAGCATACGACAGGGGGCAGATACGCAGTATTTT.

This clonotype was found many times. V and J are TRBV5-1 and TRBJ2-5, with 13 bases that match TRBD2. The CDR3 is 19 amino acids. Losses at the gene ends were 3 bases for V and 2 bases for J; bases not matched to a gene: 13. In germline, CDR1 is SGHRS, CDR2 YFSETQ. The DNA for the CDR3 is TGCGCCAGCAGCTCCCCTCCTGGACTAGCGGGGGACTCTCAAGAGACCCAGTACTTC. It translates to CASSSPPGLAGDSQETQYF.

This chain links TRBV15 with TRBJ2-1, with 10 bases matching TRBD2. Unmatched junction bases numbered 12, after V lost 0 bases and J lost 7 bases. Germline V gives CDR1 LNHNV, CDR2 YYDKDF (reference sequence). The CDR3 loop spans 18 amino acids. The CDR3 DNA sequence: TGTGCCACCAGCAGAGATATAGGAGCGGGGGGGGGATCTAATGAGCAGTTCTTC. Translation gives CATSRDIGAGGGSNEQFF. The whole variable domain, filled in from reference TRBV15 and TRBJ2-1, reads DAMVIQNPRYQVTQFGKPVTLSCSQTLNHNVMYWYQQKSSQAPKLLFHYYDKDFNNEADTPDNFQSRRPNTSFCFLDIRSPGLGDTAMYLCATSRDIGAGGGSNEQFFGPGTRLTVL.

This clonotype was recorded many times. The chain has TRBV5-1 and TRBJ2-1; 8 bases map to TRBD1. The CDR3 sequence is 15 residues long. J gave up 4 bases and V 0 bases, and 3 bases lay outside the gene matches. Germline V gene sequence: CDR1 SGHRS, CDR2 YFSETQ. The CDR3 loop reads CASSLAGTGYNEQFF. The CDR3 DNA follows: TGCGCCAGCAGCTTGGCCGGGACAGGATACAATGAGCAGTTCTTC.

This clonotype was found a few times. This rearrangement joins TRBV4-2 to TRBJ2-3, with TRBD2 matching 10 bases. Germline CDR1 and CDR2: LGHNA and YNFKEQ. The junction had 10 bases not matched to a gene; V was cut back by 4 bases and J by 0 bases. The CDR3 has 18 amino acids. The CDR3 coding sequence is TGTGCCAGCAGCCGGACCGGACTAGCGGAAACTAGCACAGATACGCAGTATTTT. Translation gives CASSRTGLAETSTDTQYF.

This clonotype was counted a few times. V usage is TRBV7-9 and J usage is TRBJ1-4; the D is unclear. This CDR3 has 10 amino acids. Trimming removed 5 bases from V and 13 bases from J, with 8 bases in between. Germline V lookup: CDR1 SEHNR, CDR2 FQNEAQ (reference sequence). For the CDR3, the DNA is TGTGCCAGCAGCAATACACGACTGTTTTTT. Translated, it gives CASSNTRLFF. Drawing the rest from reference TRBV7-9 and TRBJ1-4, the complete variable domain is DTGVSQNPRHKITKRGQNVTFRCDPISEHNRLYWYRQTLGQGPEFLTYFQNEAQLEKSRLLSDRFSAERPKGSFSTLEIQRTEQGDSAMYLCASSNTRLFFGSGTQLSVL.

The chain couples TRBV2 to TRBJ2-5, with D uncertain. Germline V gene lookup returns CDR1 SNHLY and CDR2 FYNNEI. CDR3 length: 13 residues. Trimming cost V 6 bases and J 5 bases, with 13 bases left between them. The CDR3, as DNA: TGTGCCAGCAGCGGAGTCCCTGGGGAGACCCAGTACTTC. It encodes CASSGVPGETQYF.

This clonotype was seen at least ten times. The V call is TRBV7-2, the J call TRBJ2-1; weak D call: TRBD2 (5 bases). Germline loops: CDR1 SGHTA, CDR2 FQGNSA. CDR3 length: 14 residues. Trimming cost V 3 bases and J 4 bases, with 10 bases left between them. Here the CDR3 reads CASSFSGKYNEQFF. CDR3 nucleotide sequence: TGTGCCAGCAGCTTCAGCGGCAAGTACAATGAGCAGTTCTTC.

V is TRBV10-3 and J is TRBJ1-6; TRBD1 agrees at 8 bases. There are 13 residues in the CDR3. Trimming removed 6 bases from V and 8 bases from J; junction bases left unmatched: 3. Looked up from germline, CDR1 is ENHRY and CDR2 is SYGVKD. CDR3 in DNA: TGTGCCATCAGAGAACAGGGGGATTCACCCCTCCACTTT. As protein: CAIREQGDSPLHF.

V is TRBV20-1 and J is TRBJ2-1; 8 nucleotides agree with TRBD2. J gave up 13 bases and V 6 bases, and 5 bases lay outside the gene matches. CDR3 length: 10 amino acids. Germline-derived CDR1 and CDR2 are DFQATT and SNEGSKA (reference sequence). CDR3 residues: CSAVSGGQFF. The DNA for the CDR3 is TGCAGTGCCGTCAGCGGGGGACAGTTCTTC.

This clonotype was found many times. One junction end does not reproduce the germline sequence, and a read error may be involved. The chain couples TRBV12-3 or TRBV12-4 to TRBJ2-7; 8 bases agree with TRBD2. CDR3 length: 14 residues. CDR3 coding DNA: TGTGCCAGCAGCTTAGCGGGGATGACCTACGAGCAGTACTTC. Translation: CASSLAGMTYEQYF.

This clonotype occurred a few times. This chain links TRBV20-1 with TRBJ2-5, with 8 bases lining up with TRBD2. The CDR3 loop spans 17 amino acids. Germline V gene sequence: CDR1 DFQATT, CDR2 SNEGSKA (reference sequence). V shed 0 bases, J shed 5 bases, and the junction held 14 bases outside the gene matches. The CDR3 bases are TGCAGTGCTAGAGACCGGGGTAACGGGAGGGCCAAGGAGACCCAGTACTTC. Protein sequence: CSARDRGNGRAKETQYF.

This rearrangement joins TRBV5-1 to TRBJ2-3; TRBD1 is a possible D gene (5 bases). This CDR3 has 15 residues. V was pared by 5 bases and J by 3 bases, with 16 bases between. Germline V CDR1 and CDR2: SGHRS, YFSETQ. Written as DNA, the CDR3 is TGCGCCAGCAGTCTCGGACACATGGAAACAGATACGCAGTATTTT. Protein: CASSLGHMETDTQYF. The complete variable domain, with remaining parts taken from reference TRBV5-1 and TRBJ2-3, reads KAGVTQTPRYLIKTRGQQVTLSCSPISGHRSVSWYQQTPGQGLQFLFEYFSETQRNKGNFPGRFSGRQFSNSRSEMNVSTLELGDSALYLCASSLGHMETDTQYFGPGTRLTVL.

Judged by abundance, this clonotype is medium-sized (0.01 to 0.1%). The chain employs TRBV12-3 or TRBV12-4 and TRBJ2-1; D is uncertain. V shed 5 bases and J shed 6 bases, with 11 bases lying between them. This CDR3 region has 13 residues. DNA for the CDR3: TGTGCCAGCAGTCCTGGGCCATTCAATGAGCAGTTCTTC. This codes for CASSPGPFNEQFF.

This clonotype was observed many times. This sequence joins TRBV4-3 and TRBJ1-5; unclear D gene. The CDR3 has 13 residues. The germline V and J ends were trimmed by 0 bases and 7 bases, with 7 bases remaining between them. Per germline, CDR1 LGHNA and CDR2 YSLEER. CDR3 sequence: CASSQEREQPQHF. Here the CDR3 DNA reads TGCGCCAGCAGCCAAGAGAGGGAGCAGCCCCAGCATTTT.

The sample holds a few counts of this clonotype. The J gene is TRBJ2-4, the V gene TRBV5-5; D is possibly TRBD1 or TRBD2 (5 bases each). This CDR3 contains 13 residues. Germline values: CDR1 SGHKS, CDR2 YYEKEE (reference sequence). Trimming stripped 3 bases from V and 6 bases from J, with 10 bases between. This chain's CDR3 is CASSSWDGNIQYF. Written as DNA, the CDR3 is TGTGCCAGCAGCTCCTGGGACGGAAACATTCAGTACTTC.

This clonotype occurred many times. This rearrangement joins TRBV7-2 to TRBJ2-1; D gene uncertain. V was trimmed by 1 base and J by 9 bases, leaving 7 bases between them. The CDR3 loop spans 12 amino acids. Germline V gene sequence: CDR1 SGHTA, CDR2 FQGNSA. The CDR3 DNA follows: TGTGCCAGCAGCTTAGTCACGAGTGAGCAGTTCTTC. This gives the protein CASSLVTSEQFF.

There are many counts of this clonotype. V gene TRBV4-3 combines with J gene TRBJ1-1; a possible D gene is TRBD1 (5 bases). Per the germline V gene, CDR1 is LGHNA and CDR2 is YSLEER. The CDR3 runs to 14 residues. Trimming stripped 0 bases from V and 4 bases from J, with 9 bases between. The CDR3, as DNA: TGCGCCAGCAGCCAAGATCTGAGGGGCACTGAAGCTTTCTTT. This sequence encodes CASSQDLRGTEAFF.

This clonotype was seen only a few times. The chain carries TRBV7-6 and TRBJ2-3, with TRBD2 as a possible D gene (5 bases). CDR1 is SGHVS and CDR2 is FNYEAQ in the germline V gene. The ends were cut back, 4 bases at V and 0 bases at J, with 17 bases in the middle. The CDR3 sequence is 17 residues long. The CDR3 region has the DNA TGTGCCAGCAGCTACGGCTTTAGAGGGCCTAGCACAGATACGCAGTATTTT. Translated, it gives CASSYGFRGPSTDTQYF. Combining the CDR3 with reference TRBV7-6 and TRBJ2-3 gives the whole variable domain GAGVSQSPRYKVTKRGQDVALRCDPISGHVSLYWYRQALGQGPEFLTYFNYEAQQDKSGLPNDRFSAERPEGSISTLTIQRTEQRDSAMYRCASSYGFRGPSTDTQYFGPGTRLTVL.

J is TRBJ2-1 and V is TRBV18, with a weak D call TRBD1 (5 bases). The germline V gene encodes CDR1 KGHSH and CDR2 LQKENI. The CDR3 runs to 14 residues. The V and J ends lost 5 bases and 8 bases respectively, with 16 bases between them. CDR3 loop: CASSTQQGDHEQFF. The CDR3 DNA reads TGTGCCAGCTCAACTCAGCAGGGCGACCATGAGCAGTTCTTC.